A single sample is the source of the 30 T cell receptor beta chains below, sequenced in a study of CD8+CD57+ T cells in acquired aplastic anemia. The use of genomic DNA as template underpinned the TCR beta VDJ and CDR3 profiling. TCRdb re-derived calls from the reads in MiXCR, one entry per CDR3 protein. In the table there are some 190,000 distinct CDR3 sequences, about 47% of which are singletons. The material sequenced was sorted CD4+, CD8+, or CD8+CD57+ T cells (not recorded which) from PBMCs. These receptor sequences come from a human donor in good health.

This clonotype was seen a few times. The chain combines TRBV6-1 with TRBJ2-1, with 10 bases aligning to TRBD1. CDR1 MNHNS and CDR2 SASEGT come from the germline V gene. Trimming removed 4 bases from V and 5 bases from J; junction bases left unmatched: 5. There are 15 residues in the CDR3. CDR3 residues: CASSADRGVNNEQFF. CDR3 nucleotides: TGTGCCAGCAGTGCGGACAGGGGGGTAAACAATGAGCAGTTCTTC.

In its sample, this clonotype was seen a few times. V is TRBV28 and J is TRBJ1-2; D is possibly TRBD1 (6 bases). The CDR3 consists of 13 residues. The germline V and J ends were trimmed by 3 bases and 10 bases, with 15 bases remaining between them. Germline CDR1 reads MDHEN; CDR2 reads SYDVKM. The CDR3 region has the DNA TGTGCCAGCAGTTTCCGACCCGGACAGAACTACACCTTC. This gives the protein CASSFRPGQNYTF.

This clonotype was observed at least ten times. The chain couples TRBV7-9 to TRBJ2-5; either TRBD1 or TRBD2 may fit D (5 bases each). The ends were cut back, 3 bases at V and 7 bases at J, with 6 bases in the middle. The CDR3 runs 11 residues. Germline lookup yields CDR1 SEHNR and CDR2 FQNEAQ (reference sequence). CDR3 in DNA: TGTGCCAGCAGCTTTGGGGGGACCCAGTACTTC. Translating it yields CASSFGGTQYF.

The chain is built from TRBV3-1 and TRBJ2-7; D is uncertain. The CDR3 loop spans 12 amino acids. CDR1 and CDR2 from the germline V gene are LGHDT and YNNKEL (reference sequence). Trimming took 1 base from V and 3 from J, leaving 4 bases between them. The CDR3 here is CASSQADYEQYF. CDR3 coding DNA: TGTGCCAGCAGCCAAGCAGACTACGAGCAGTACTTC.

This clonotype was recorded once. The rearrangement uses TRBV24-1 and TRBJ2-7; 7 bases fit TRBD2. The V and J ends lost 4 bases and 0 bases, in that order; junction bases with no gene match: 8. The CDR3 has 16 amino acids. Germline V gene data show CDR1 as KGHDR and CDR2 as SFDVKD. CDR3 in amino acids: CATSEPLGGSSYEQYF. For the CDR3, the DNA is TGTGCCACCAGTGAACCCCTCGGGGGGAGCTCCTACGAGCAGTACTTC.

At least ten counts were recorded for this clonotype. The chain carries TRBV9 and TRBJ1-2; D unclear. Germline CDR1 and CDR2: SGDLS and YYNGEE. V was cut by 2 bases and J by 8 bases, with 10 bases left in between. The CDR3 length is 12 residues. The CDR3 is CASSVPGWGYTF. The CDR3 region has the DNA TGTGCCAGCAGCGTTCCGGGATGGGGCTACACCTTC.

V and J are TRBV11-2 and TRBJ2-3, with TRBD2 identical over 8 bases. This CDR3 contains 15 residues. V trimming: 6 bases; J trimming: 3 bases; junction bases outside the gene matches: 8. The germline V gene encodes CDR1 SGHAT and CDR2 FQNNGV. The CDR3: CASSPSGLVTDTQYF. The CDR3 coding sequence is TGTGCCAGCAGTCCCTCGGGACTAGTTACAGATACGCAGTATTTT.

The chain joins TRBV2 to TRBJ1-3; TRBD1 is a possible D gene (5 bases). V gave up 8 bases and J gave up 0 bases, with 11 bases separating them. The CDR3 has 14 amino acids. In germline, CDR1 is SNHLY, CDR2 FYNNEI. The DNA for the CDR3 is TGTGCCAGCGGGACTAGCGGCTCTGGAAACACCATATATTTT. Its translation is CASGTSGSGNTIYF.

This clonotype was seen repeatedly, ten times or more. The V and J genes are TRBV5-1 and TRBJ1-1, with no clear D. V was clipped by 0 bases and J by 0 bases, with 9 bases between them. Germline lookup yields CDR1 SGHRS and CDR2 YFSETQ. The CDR3 contains 15 residues. The CDR3 sequence is CASSLGRNMNTEAFF. In DNA, the CDR3 is TGCGCCAGCAGCTTGGGCAGAAATATGAACACTGAAGCTTTCTTT. The whole variable domain, filled in from reference TRBV5-1 and TRBJ1-1, reads KAGVTQTPRYLIKTRGQQVTLSCSPISGHRSVSWYQQTPGQGLQFLFEYFSETQRNKGNFPGRFSGRQFSNSRSEMNVSTLELGDSALYLCASSLGRNMNTEAFFGQGTRLTVV.

About this clonotype itself: This CDR3 is missing its conserved last phenylalanine or tryptophan, likely due to a read error. The DNA is omitted, as the CDR3 cannot be located on it reliably, and the CDR3 follows TCRdb's listing. The chain has TRBV29-1 and TRBJ2-5; the table names TRBD1, a call not compared with the DNA. The CDR3 length is 10 residues, termini included. Germline V gene lookup returns CDR1 SQVTM and CDR2 ANQGSEA. CDR3 amino acids: CSVIYRELPP.

This clonotype was seen once. The chain recombines TRBV10-2 with TRBJ2-1; TRBD2 matches 8 bases. V was pared by 5 bases and J by 6 bases, with 0 bases of the junction left unmatched. CDR1 WSHSY and CDR2 SAAADI come from the germline V gene. The CDR3 runs 12 residues. The CDR3 nucleotides read TGCGCCAGCAGTCGGGGGGGCAATGAGCAGTTCTTC. Amino acid sequence: CASSRGGNEQFF.

The sample holds many counts of this clonotype. This chain connects TRBV12-3 or TRBV12-4 to TRBJ1-1; weak D call: TRBD1 (6 bases). V was cut by 5 bases and J by 4 bases, with 14 bases left in between. This CDR3 spans 14 amino acids. Here the CDR3 reads CASSGGARSTEAFF. The CDR3 DNA reads TGTGCCAGCAGTGGGGGGGCGCGAAGCACTGAAGCTTTCTTT.

The gene calls are TRBV9 and TRBJ2-7, with TRBD1 matching over 7 bases. The ends lost 3 bases at V and 6 bases at J; junction bases unmatched: 3. Per the germline V gene, CDR1 is SGDLS and CDR2 is YYNGEE. The CDR3 loop spans 12 amino acids. CDR3 nucleotides: TGTGCCAGCAGCGCCACAGGGGCCGAGCAGTACTTC. Protein sequence: CASSATGAEQYF.

This clonotype has more than one count but fewer than ten. The chain couples TRBV27 to TRBJ2-3, with D possibly TRBD2 on 6 matching bases. Trimming took 5 bases from V and 5 from J, leaving 14 bases between them. This CDR3 is 14 amino acids long. Germline loops: CDR1 MNHEY, CDR2 SMNVEV (reference sequence). CDR3 nucleotides: TGTGCCAGCAGTCTACTAGCCCGCCGAGATACGCAGTATTTT. It specifies CASSLLARRDTQYF.

The chain uses TRBV30 and TRBJ1-1; D is unresolved. The germline CDR1 and CDR2 sequences are GTSNPN and SVGIG (reference sequence). This CDR3 is 12 amino acids long. Deletions cut 3 bases from V and 1 base from J, with 6 bases between. The CDR3, as DNA: TGTGCCTGGAGCCACAAGAACACTGAAGCTTTCTTT. Translation: CAWSHKNTEAFF.

Only one count was recorded for this clonotype. The chain uses TRBV29-1 and TRBJ2-5; 8 bases line up with TRBD1. With 4 bases clipped from V and 5 bases from J, the junction kept 6 bases outside the gene matches. CDR1 is SQVTM and CDR2 is ANQGSEA in the germline V gene. The CDR3 length is 13 residues. The CDR3 sequence: CSVGQGIKETQYF. DNA for the CDR3: TGCAGCGTTGGACAGGGGATCAAGGAGACCCAGTACTTC.

The chain recombines TRBV14 with TRBJ2-1; 7 nucleotides agree with TRBD1. Per germline, CDR1 SGHDN and CDR2 FVKESK. The J segment lost 5 bases and the V segment lost 4 bases, leaving 8 bases of the junction unmatched. This CDR3 comprises 15 residues. CDR3 loop: CASSPRQGLDNEQFF. The CDR3 DNA reads as TGTGCCAGCAGCCCACGACAGGGTTTGGACAATGAGCAGTTCTTC.

The gene calls are TRBV7-3 and TRBJ2-5; D is ambiguous. The CDR3 contains 12 residues. Germline CDR1 SGHTA, CDR2 FQGTGA. V was pared by 1 base and J by 5 bases, with 5 bases between. The CDR3 sequence: CASSLISETQYF. CDR3 coding DNA: TGTGCCAGCAGCTTAATCTCCGAGACCCAGTACTTC.

This clonotype was picked up a small number of times. The gene calls are TRBV12-3 or TRBV12-4 and TRBJ2-5, with TRBD1 matching over 10 bases. The CDR3 runs to 16 residues. The junction had 9 bases not matched to a gene; V was cut back by 6 bases and J by 2 bases. In nucleotides, the CDR3 is TGTGCCAGCAGCCGGGGGGGGACAGGGGAACAAGAGACCCAGTACTTC. It yields the protein CASSRGGTGEQETQYF.

Remarks on this clonotype: A much more abundant neighbour one base away suggests this may be a read error. This CDR3 fails to terminate in the conserved phenylalanine or tryptophan, so it likely reflects a read error. V and J are TRBV6-1 and TRBJ1-1, with D perhaps matching TRBD1 (6 bases). Looked up from germline, CDR1 is MNHNS and CDR2 is SASEGT. The CDR3 has 14 residues. V lost 7 bases to trimming and J lost 1 base, with 13 bases between them. The CDR3 is CASIRLQGNTEAFS. The CDR3 DNA reads TGTGCCAGCATCCGATTACAGGGGAACACTGAAGCTTTCTCT.

A remark on this clonotype: A much larger clone is a single base away; this may be a read error. This chain links TRBV7-9 with TRBJ2-2; D may be TRBD2 (5 bases). Germline lookup yields CDR1 SEHNR and CDR2 FQNEAQ (reference sequence). V was shortened by 3 bases and J by 1 base, with 6 bases between the two germline ends. The CDR3 spans 14 residues. DNA for the CDR3: TGTGCCAGCAGCTTCGGGGTGAACACCGGGGAGCTGTTTTTT. It is translated as CASSFGVNTGELFF.

This chain links TRBV7-9 with TRBJ1-6; D gene unclear. The V end was cut by 5 bases, the J end by 9 bases, with 14 bases between. Germline-derived CDR1 and CDR2 are SEHNR and FQNEAQ (reference sequence). The CDR3 loop spans 14 amino acids. The CDR3 nucleotides read TGTGCCAGCAGCCGAGACCTCCTGGGTTCACCCCTCCACTTT. It encodes CASSRDLLGSPLHF. Full variable domain (outside the CDR3, taken from reference TRBV7-9 and TRBJ1-6): DTGVSQNPRHKITKRGQNVTFRCDPISEHNRLYWYRQTLGQGPEFLTYFQNEAQLEKSRLLSDRFSAERPKGSFSTLEIQRTEQGDSAMYLCASSRDLLGSPLHFGNGTRLTVT.

On this clonotype: Being one base from a much bigger clone, this may be a read error. Because the CDR3 is missing its conserved closing phenylalanine or tryptophan, this is likely a read error. The chain combines TRBV6-1 with TRBJ1-5, with 9 bases that match TRBD1. Germline CDR1 and CDR2: MNHNS and SASEGT. The CDR3 has 15 residues. Losses at the gene ends were 6 bases for V and 5 bases for J; bases not matched to a gene: 8. CDR3 sequence: CASRGLGQGDQPQHL. Here the CDR3 DNA reads TGTGCCAGCAGGGGGTTGGGACAGGGTGATCAGCCCCAGCATCTT.

A note on this clonotype: Given a much more abundant clone one base away, this may be a read error. V and J are TRBV2 and TRBJ1-4; the D gene is possibly TRBD1 (5 bases). The germline CDR1 and CDR2 sequences are SNHLY and FYNNEI. Trimming left V 3 bases short and J 7 bases short, with 27 bases between. The CDR3 extends over 19 amino acids. CDR3 sequence reads: CASSDPAAGQTMRGEKLFF. CDR3 nucleotide sequence: TGTGCCAGCAGTGACCCCGCCGCCGGCCAGACAATGAGGGGTGAAAAACTGTTTTTT.

The rearrangement uses TRBV28 and TRBJ1-2, with D perhaps TRBD1 (5 bases). The CDR3 extends over 17 amino acids. Per germline, CDR1 MDHEN and CDR2 SYDVKM. V lost 2 bases to trimming and J lost 1 base, with 17 bases between them. The CDR3 DNA follows: TGTGCCAGCAGTTTACTAGGCTTGGGGCAGCTTAACTATGGCTACACCTTC. Its protein product is CASSLLGLGQLNYGYTF.

V and J are TRBV25-1 and TRBJ1-2; tentatively, D is TRBD1 (6 bases). V lost 3 bases, J lost 4 bases, and 18 bases lay in between. Germline V gene data show CDR1 as MGHDK and CDR2 as SYGVNS. The CDR3 is 16 residues long. The chain's CDR3 is CASSDRPTGFGYGYTF. The CDR3, as DNA: TGTGCCAGCAGTGACCGCCCTACAGGGTTCGGCTATGGCTACACCTTC.

The chain joins TRBV11-2 to TRBJ2-2; a possible D gene is TRBD2 (5 bases). This CDR3 region has 15 residues. CDR1 and CDR2 from the germline V gene are SGHAT and FQNNGV. The ends were cut back, 1 base at V and 6 bases at J, with 12 bases in the middle. The CDR3 reads CASSLVVNSAGELFF. In nucleotides, the CDR3 is TGTGCCAGCAGCTTAGTGGTTAATAGCGCCGGGGAGCTGTTTTTT. The complete variable domain, with remaining parts taken from reference TRBV11-2 and TRBJ2-2, reads EAGVAQSPRYKIIEKRQSVAFWCNPISGHATLYWYQQILGQGPKLLIQFQNNGVVDDSQLPKDRFSAERLKGVDSTLKIQPAKLEDSAVYLCASSLVVNSAGELFFGEGSRLTVL.

This clonotype was counted ten times or more. The chain combines TRBV5-1 with TRBJ2-7; D uncertain. With 3 bases removed from V and 3 bases from J, the gap between germline ends came to 10 bases. This CDR3 is built from 13 residues. Germline CDR1 and CDR2: SGHRS and YFSETQ. The CDR3 nucleotides read TGCGCCAGCAGCTCCCAGACTGGCTACGAGCAGTACTTC. Its translation is CASSSQTGYEQYF.

This rearrangement joins TRBV7-6 to TRBJ1-1; possible D gene TRBD1, 6 bases. Germline values: CDR1 SGHVS, CDR2 FNYEAQ. The ends were cut back, 5 bases at V and 3 bases at J, with 16 bases in the middle. This CDR3 has 15 amino acids. The chain's CDR3 is CASSPRGGNYTEAFF. The CDR3 DNA reads as TGTGCCAGCAGCCCCCGGGGGGGCAACTACACTGAAGCTTTCTTT.

This chain uses TRBV7-9 with TRBJ2-3; no clear D gene. CDR3 length: 13 amino acids. Trimming pared 5 bases from V and 3 bases from J, leaving 9 bases between. Germline loops: CDR1 SEHNR, CDR2 FQNEAQ (reference sequence). CDR3 sequence reads: CASSVEGTDTQYF. Written as DNA, the CDR3 is TGTGCCAGCAGCGTAGAAGGAACAGATACGCAGTATTTT.